This T cell receptor (beta chain) came from a study of T cells in localized non-small cell lung cancer. Study-wide points: Greater T cell density in blood accompanied longer overall survival. Adjacent lung had a median approximately 57 of the 100 largest tumor clones. In uninvolved adjacent lung, T cell clonality reached its highest value, exceeding tumor. The study sequenced only one region of the tumor. As a result, intratumor heterogeneity could not be excluded and remains possible.

Here immunoSEQ multiplex PCR was the method, and the copy in TCRdb shows in-frame clones only, minus some. The sample carries around 130,000 clones, 80% to 90% recorded once. Trimming pared 7 bases from V and 7 bases from J, leaving 13 bases between. CDR1 is SNHLY, CDR2 FYNNEI, per germline. The CDR3 extends over 13 amino acids. In regard to this clone: Its antigen is currently unknown.

The input for sequencing was peripheral blood, taken before any cancer treatment. The origin of this receptor is a female donor of 60 years or more with stage I lung adenocarcinoma. The chain has TRBV2 and TRBJ1-4, with D possibly being TRBD1 (5 bases). The DNA for the CDR3 is TGTGCCAGCAACTCCAGGGTCGTTGAAAAACTGTTTTTT. Translation gives CASNSRVVEKLFF.